This passage covers 15 T cell receptor beta chains from one sample sequenced in a study of blood T cells in healthy people across ages. Through a sample-barcoded 5' primer and a J-beta primer mix, a second PCR was run for 7 to 11 cycles. TCRdb re-analysed the 5' RACE reads in MiXCR, keeping a single row per CDR3 protein. Of around 1,000,000 distinct CDR3 sequences listed, around two fifths are singletons. The specimen sequenced was blood. The receptor set was obtained from a man younger than 35 in good health.

This clonotype occurred once. V gene TRBV27 combines with J gene TRBJ2-3, with 10 bases fitting TRBD1. V dropped 1 base and J dropped 4; count of bases not matched to a gene: 2. Per germline, CDR1 MNHEY and CDR2 SMNVEV (reference sequence). The CDR3 has 15 amino acids. The CDR3 here is CASSLWTGGADTQYF. In DNA, the CDR3 is TGTGCCAGCAGTTTATGGACAGGGGGGGCAGATACGCAGTATTTT.

The rearrangement joins TRBV4-2 to TRBJ2-4; the match to TRBD2 covers 10 bases. Near its end, the DNA agrees better with TRBJ2-7, so the J call may be wrong. Looked up from germline, CDR1 is LGHNA and CDR2 is YNFKEQ. The CDR3 is 18 amino acids. This chain's CDR3 is CASSQEAPAGGWGYEQYF. The CDR3 bases are TGTGCCAGCAGCCAAGAGGCTCCAGCGGGGGGGTGGGGCTACGAGCAGTACTTC.

The chain has TRBV25-1 and TRBJ1-6; TRBD1 aligns across 7 bases. Germline V lookup: CDR1 MGHDK, CDR2 SYGVNS. This CDR3 is built from 16 residues. The V gene end was trimmed by 4 bases and the J gene end by 9 bases; junction bases not matched to a gene: 12. CDR3 amino acids: CASSVSRTGVGSPLHF. Written as DNA, the CDR3 is TGTGCCAGCAGTGTCTCGCGGACAGGTGTGGGTTCACCCCTCCACTTT.

J is TRBJ2-6 and V is TRBV12-3 or TRBV12-4, with a tentative D call TRBD2 (5 bases). This CDR3 comprises 15 residues. Trimming left V 5 bases short and J 0 bases short, with 8 bases between. CDR3 sequence reads: CASSGSSSGANVLTF. CDR3 nucleotides: TGTGCCAGCAGTGGGAGTAGCTCTGGGGCCAACGTCCTGACTTTC.

The rearrangement links TRBV2 to TRBJ1-2, with 8 bases identical to TRBD1. V lost 10 bases and J lost 11; bases outside the gene matches: 18. This CDR3 comprises 14 residues. CDR1 and CDR2 from the germline V gene are SNHLY and FYNNEI. In nucleotides, the CDR3 is TGTGCCACAAACGACAGGGGCGGTCCCATTGCTTACACCTTC. This codes for CATNDRGGPIAYTF.

This clonotype occurred a few times. This chain uses TRBV2 with TRBJ1-2; D is ambiguous. V was cut by 2 bases and J by 7 bases, with 5 bases left in between. This CDR3 region has 11 residues. CDR1 and CDR2 from the germline V gene are SNHLY and FYNNEI. CDR3 in amino acids: CASSEWGGYTF. In nucleotides, the CDR3 is TGTGCCAGCAGTGAATGGGGTGGCTACACCTTC.

The J gene is TRBJ1-2, the V gene TRBV7-9, with a weak D call TRBD1 (5 bases). Trimming removed 6 bases at V and 2 bases at J, with 10 bases between. The CDR3 spans 13 residues. Germline assignment: CDR1 SEHNR and CDR2 FQNEAQ (reference sequence). CDR3 nucleotide sequence: TGTGCCAGCAGGAGCGGGGGGAACTATGGCTACACCTTC. Residues: CASRSGGNYGYTF.

The V and J genes are TRBV5-1 and TRBJ2-3; 7 nucleotides match TRBD2. The CDR3 length is 15 residues. V trimming: 3 bases; J trimming: 2 bases; junction bases outside the gene matches: 6. From germline, CDR1 is SGHRS and CDR2 YFSETQ. CDR3 nucleotide sequence: TGCGCCAGCAGCTCTACCGGGACTACCACAGATACGCAGTATTTT. Translating gives CASSSTGTTTDTQYF.

The CDR3 DNA is TGTGCCAGCAAATTAGGGCGGGGCAATCAGCCCCAGCATTTT. Protein product: CASKLGRGNQPQHF. J is TRBJ1-5 and V is TRBV28; D ambiguous. The CDR3 is 14 amino acids. V was shortened by 7 bases and J by 2 bases, with 12 bases between the two germline ends. From germline, CDR1 is MDHEN and CDR2 SYDVKM.

V is TRBV7-2 and J is TRBJ2-7; 7 bases align to TRBD2. The CDR3 runs 15 residues. V lost 4 bases, J lost 0 bases, and 6 bases stayed unmatched. Germline assignment: CDR1 SGHTA and CDR2 FQGNSA. In DNA form, the CDR3 reads TGTGCCAGCAGCTACGGGACTAAAAGCTCCTACGAGCAGTACTTC. It yields the protein CASSYGTKSSYEQYF.

This sequence joins TRBV11-2 and TRBJ2-3; tentatively, D is TRBD2 (5 bases). The CDR3 has 17 residues. Trimming stripped 0 bases from V and 2 bases from J, with 15 bases between. Per the germline V gene, CDR1 is SGHAT and CDR2 is FQNNGV. CDR3 DNA sequence: TGTGCCAGCAGCTTAGATTTATCATCCGGGATCACAGATACGCAGTATTTT. Protein product: CASSLDLSSGITDTQYF. Supplemented by reference TRBV11-2 and TRBJ2-3, the full variable domain reads EAGVAQSPRYKIIEKRQSVAFWCNPISGHATLYWYQQILGQGPKLLIQFQNNGVVDDSQLPKDRFSAERLKGVDSTLKIQPAKLEDSAVYLCASSLDLSSGITDTQYFGPGTRLTVL.

This clonotype occurred a few times. This CDR3 is CAISVSYEQQAFF. CDR3 DNA sequence: TGTGCCATCAGTGTCAGTTATGAGCAACAAGCTTTCTTT. The V gene is TRBV10-3, the J gene TRBJ1-1; D not resolved. The germline CDR1 and CDR2 sequences are ENHRY and SYGVKD. Trimming shortened V by 4 bases and J by 9 bases, and 15 bases separated the two germline ends. The CDR3 is 13 residues long.

The chain has TRBV20-1 and TRBJ2-3, with a possible D match to TRBD1 (6 bases). Germline V gives CDR1 DFQATT, CDR2 SNEGSKA (reference sequence). With 6 bases removed from V and 1 base from J, the gap between germline ends came to 17 bases. The CDR3 runs 15 residues. CDR3 DNA: TGCAGTGCGGTTGGGACATCTTCAGGCACAGATACGCAGTATTTT. Translating gives CSAVGTSSGTDTQYF.

This clonotype is a singleton in its sample. The V gene is TRBV21-1, the J gene TRBJ1-5; the table's D call of TRBD1 was not tested on the DNA. TRBV21-1 represents a pseudogene. The CDR3 spans 15 residues. The DNA for the CDR3 is TGTGCCAGCAGCACAAGACAGGACCGCAATCAGCCCCAGCATTTT. This gives the protein CASSTRQDRNQPQHF.

The CDR3: CASSPGQGASNQPQHF. The CDR3 DNA sequence: TGCGCCAGCAGCCCCGGACAGGGGGCGAGCAATCAGCCCCAGCATTTT. V gene TRBV5-1 combines with J gene TRBJ1-5, with 11 bases fitting TRBD1. The ends lost 4 bases at V and 1 base at J; junction bases unmatched: 4. Germline-derived CDR1 and CDR2 are SGHRS and YFSETQ. The CDR3 spans 16 residues.